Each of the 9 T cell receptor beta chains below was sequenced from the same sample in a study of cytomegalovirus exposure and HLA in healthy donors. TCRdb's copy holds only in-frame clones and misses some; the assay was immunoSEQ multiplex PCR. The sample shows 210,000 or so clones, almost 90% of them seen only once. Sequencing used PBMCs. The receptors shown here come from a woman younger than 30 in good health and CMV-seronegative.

This chain's CDR3 is CASSRTGLVQETQYF. CDR3 in DNA: TGCGCCAGCAGCCGTACGGGACTGGTTCAAGAGACCCAGTACTTC. The chain employs TRBV4-1 and TRBJ2-5; D may be TRBD2 (6 bases). The CDR3 has 15 amino acids. V dropped 4 bases and J dropped 2 bases, with 14 bases sitting between them. Germline V gene data show CDR1 as MGHRA and CDR2 as YSYEKL.

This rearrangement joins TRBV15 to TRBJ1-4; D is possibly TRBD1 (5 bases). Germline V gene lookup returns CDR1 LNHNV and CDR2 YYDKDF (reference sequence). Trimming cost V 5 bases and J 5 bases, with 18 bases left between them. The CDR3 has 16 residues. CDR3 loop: CATSPPIRGGNEKLFF. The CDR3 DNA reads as TGTGCCACCAGCCCACCCATCCGGGGGGGGAATGAAAAACTGTTTTTT.

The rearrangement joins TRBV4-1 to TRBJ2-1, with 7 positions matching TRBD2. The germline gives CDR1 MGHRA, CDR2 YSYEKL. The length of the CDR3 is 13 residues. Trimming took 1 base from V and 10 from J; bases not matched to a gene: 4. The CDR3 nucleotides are TGCGCCAGCAGCCAAGCAAAACTAGCGGAGCAGTTCTTC. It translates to CASSQAKLAEQFF.

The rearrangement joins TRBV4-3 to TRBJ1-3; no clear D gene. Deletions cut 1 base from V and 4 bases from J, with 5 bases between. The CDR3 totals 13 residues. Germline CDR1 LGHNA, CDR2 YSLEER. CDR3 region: CASSQGGGNTIYF. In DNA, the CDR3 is TGCGCCAGCAGCCAAGGAGGCGGAAACACCATATATTTT.

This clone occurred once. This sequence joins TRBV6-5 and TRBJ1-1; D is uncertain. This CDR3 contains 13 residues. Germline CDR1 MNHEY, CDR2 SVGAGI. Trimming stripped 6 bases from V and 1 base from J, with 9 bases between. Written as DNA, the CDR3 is TGTGCCAGCAGCTTCCGACAGAACACTGAAGCTTTCTTT. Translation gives CASSFRQNTEAFF.

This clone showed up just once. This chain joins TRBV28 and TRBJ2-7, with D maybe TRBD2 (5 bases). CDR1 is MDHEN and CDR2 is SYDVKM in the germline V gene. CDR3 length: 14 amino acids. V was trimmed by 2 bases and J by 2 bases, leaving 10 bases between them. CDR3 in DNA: TGTGCCAGCAGTTTACGGGGAACGACCTACGAGCAGTACTTC. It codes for CASSLRGTTYEQYF.

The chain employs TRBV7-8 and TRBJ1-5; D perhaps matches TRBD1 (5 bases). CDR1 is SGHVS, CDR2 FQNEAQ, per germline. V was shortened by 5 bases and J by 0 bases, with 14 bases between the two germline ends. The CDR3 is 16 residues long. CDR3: CASSTSGRDSNQPQHF. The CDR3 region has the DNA TGTGCCAGCAGCACCTCGGGGCGGGATAGCAATCAGCCCCAGCATTTT.

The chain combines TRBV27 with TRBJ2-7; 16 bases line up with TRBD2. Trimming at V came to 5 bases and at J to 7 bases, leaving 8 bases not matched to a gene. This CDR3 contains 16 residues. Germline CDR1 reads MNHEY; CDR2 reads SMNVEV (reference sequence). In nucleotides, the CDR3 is TGTGCCAGCAGTCCAGGGACTAGCGGGAGGGCAGGGGAGCAGTACTTC. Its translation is CASSPGTSGRAGEQYF.

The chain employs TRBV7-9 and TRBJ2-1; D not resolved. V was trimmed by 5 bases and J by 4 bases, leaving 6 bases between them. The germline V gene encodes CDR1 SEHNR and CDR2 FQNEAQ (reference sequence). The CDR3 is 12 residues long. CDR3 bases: TGTGCCAGCAGCACCGGGTACAATGAGCAGTTCTTC. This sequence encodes CASSTGYNEQFF.